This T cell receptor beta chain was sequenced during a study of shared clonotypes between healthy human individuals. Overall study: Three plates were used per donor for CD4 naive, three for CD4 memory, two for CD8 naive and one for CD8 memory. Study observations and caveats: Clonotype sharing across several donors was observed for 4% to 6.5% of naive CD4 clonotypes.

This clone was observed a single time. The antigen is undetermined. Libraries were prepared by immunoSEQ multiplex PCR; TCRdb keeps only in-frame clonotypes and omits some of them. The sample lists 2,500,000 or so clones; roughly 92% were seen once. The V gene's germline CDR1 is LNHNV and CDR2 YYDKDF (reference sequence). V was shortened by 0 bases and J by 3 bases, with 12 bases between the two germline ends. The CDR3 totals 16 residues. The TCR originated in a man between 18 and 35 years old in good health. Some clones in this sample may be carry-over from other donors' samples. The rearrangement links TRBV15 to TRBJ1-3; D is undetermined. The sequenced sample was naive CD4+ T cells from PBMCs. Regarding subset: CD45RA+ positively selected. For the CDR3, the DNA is TGTGCCACCAGCAGAGATGTGGTAGCGGATGGAAACACCATATATTTT. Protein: CATSRDVVADGNTIYF.